This TCR beta chain was identified during a study of response to subunit inactivated influenza vaccine (dated by TCRdb to 2016 to 2019). For the study in its entirety: To follow how T cells responded to a trivalent subunit inactivated influenza vaccine, the researchers relied on deep quantitative profiling of the T cell receptor repertoire. Broader findings and caveats from the paper: According to the authors, only a limited number of new T cells may be recruited by each seasonal influenza vaccination.

This clonotype was seen only a few times. Its antigen is unknown. No per-base quality is available; no much larger clone lies one base away. Library construction relied on RT-PCR. Data came from an Illumina HiSeq 2500. TCRdb reworked the public reads: Q25 trimming with fastp, MiXCR clone assembly, productive beta chains retained. Rows merge per CDR3 protein into single entries with the most common DNA and genes. The sample yields roughly 620,000 distinct CDR3 sequences; 11% were counted once. 8% to 13% of the sample belongs to the ten largest clones. Via the germline V gene, CDR1 is SGHTA and CDR2 FQGNSA. The CDR3 starts with the cysteine, ends with the phenylalanine, and has 13 residues. CDR3 DNA only is kept here, 39 bases in frame from base 1. For this chain, trimming is 6 bases at the V end and 5 bases at the J end, and the number of junction bases without a gene match is 5. These data are also associated with another study on T cells expressing NK-cell markers. The second investigation adds: TCR beta cDNA libraries were prepared using 5'RACE template switching, which introduced a universal primer site and unique molecular identifiers. TCR beta-chain repertoires were profiled in sorted CD3+CD56+NKG2C+, CD3+CD56+NKG2C- and CD3+CD56-NKG2C+ T-cell subsets from fewer than 10 donors. Among the eight sequenced donors, seven were HCMV-seropositive and one was HCMV-seronegative. To restrict sorting to alphabetaTCR-expressing T cells, an anti-gammadeltaTCR antibody was added in several experiments. In six donors, the dominant CD3+CD56+NKG2C+ clonotypes were found to rank among the top 10 CD8+ clonotypes and to make up 1.0-7.0% of CD8+ T cells. Those dominant clonotypes were again the most abundant among CD3+CD56-NKG2C+ cells in four donors, at about 25-65%. It remained unclear whether the expanded NKG2C-expressing T cell clones were specific for HCMV antigens. The study sequenced eight donors, all healthy volunteers chosen at random: three men and five women. A commercial ELISA kit detecting HCMV-specific IgG in serum was used to determine HCMV serostatus. Peripheral blood mononuclear cells were isolated from blood by Ficoll density gradient centrifugation. For roughly six donors, bulk peripheral blood T-cell repertoires were additionally sequenced from unsorted PBMC. Priming for cDNA synthesis came from the TCR beta constant segment, and two successive PCR amplification steps followed. Illumina HiSeq 2000/2500, MiSeq or NextSeq was used to sequence libraries as 2 x 150 bp reads. MIGEC was used to demultiplex reads and group reads by UMI, and MiTCR was used to assemble and quantify clonotypes. To exclude erroneous sequences, any TCR cDNA sequence not supported by at least two reads was discarded. Downstream repertoire analysis used the tcR package, and clonotypes were matched across fractions by CDR3 nucleotide sequence plus V segment. VDJmatch was used to annotate antigen specificity against VDJdb, with one amino acid substitution allowed in CDR3.

This sequence uses TRBV7-2 and TRBJ2-3, with 7 middle bases fitting TRBD2. The receptor comes from a middle-aged man who received an inactivated influenza vaccine. Donor details come from another sample of the same person, matched by shared clones. This specimen was PBMCs from blood, taken on the day of vaccination. DNA sequence: TGTGCCAGCAGACCCACTAGCGTAGATACGCAGTATTTT. It is translated as CASRPTSVDTQYF.